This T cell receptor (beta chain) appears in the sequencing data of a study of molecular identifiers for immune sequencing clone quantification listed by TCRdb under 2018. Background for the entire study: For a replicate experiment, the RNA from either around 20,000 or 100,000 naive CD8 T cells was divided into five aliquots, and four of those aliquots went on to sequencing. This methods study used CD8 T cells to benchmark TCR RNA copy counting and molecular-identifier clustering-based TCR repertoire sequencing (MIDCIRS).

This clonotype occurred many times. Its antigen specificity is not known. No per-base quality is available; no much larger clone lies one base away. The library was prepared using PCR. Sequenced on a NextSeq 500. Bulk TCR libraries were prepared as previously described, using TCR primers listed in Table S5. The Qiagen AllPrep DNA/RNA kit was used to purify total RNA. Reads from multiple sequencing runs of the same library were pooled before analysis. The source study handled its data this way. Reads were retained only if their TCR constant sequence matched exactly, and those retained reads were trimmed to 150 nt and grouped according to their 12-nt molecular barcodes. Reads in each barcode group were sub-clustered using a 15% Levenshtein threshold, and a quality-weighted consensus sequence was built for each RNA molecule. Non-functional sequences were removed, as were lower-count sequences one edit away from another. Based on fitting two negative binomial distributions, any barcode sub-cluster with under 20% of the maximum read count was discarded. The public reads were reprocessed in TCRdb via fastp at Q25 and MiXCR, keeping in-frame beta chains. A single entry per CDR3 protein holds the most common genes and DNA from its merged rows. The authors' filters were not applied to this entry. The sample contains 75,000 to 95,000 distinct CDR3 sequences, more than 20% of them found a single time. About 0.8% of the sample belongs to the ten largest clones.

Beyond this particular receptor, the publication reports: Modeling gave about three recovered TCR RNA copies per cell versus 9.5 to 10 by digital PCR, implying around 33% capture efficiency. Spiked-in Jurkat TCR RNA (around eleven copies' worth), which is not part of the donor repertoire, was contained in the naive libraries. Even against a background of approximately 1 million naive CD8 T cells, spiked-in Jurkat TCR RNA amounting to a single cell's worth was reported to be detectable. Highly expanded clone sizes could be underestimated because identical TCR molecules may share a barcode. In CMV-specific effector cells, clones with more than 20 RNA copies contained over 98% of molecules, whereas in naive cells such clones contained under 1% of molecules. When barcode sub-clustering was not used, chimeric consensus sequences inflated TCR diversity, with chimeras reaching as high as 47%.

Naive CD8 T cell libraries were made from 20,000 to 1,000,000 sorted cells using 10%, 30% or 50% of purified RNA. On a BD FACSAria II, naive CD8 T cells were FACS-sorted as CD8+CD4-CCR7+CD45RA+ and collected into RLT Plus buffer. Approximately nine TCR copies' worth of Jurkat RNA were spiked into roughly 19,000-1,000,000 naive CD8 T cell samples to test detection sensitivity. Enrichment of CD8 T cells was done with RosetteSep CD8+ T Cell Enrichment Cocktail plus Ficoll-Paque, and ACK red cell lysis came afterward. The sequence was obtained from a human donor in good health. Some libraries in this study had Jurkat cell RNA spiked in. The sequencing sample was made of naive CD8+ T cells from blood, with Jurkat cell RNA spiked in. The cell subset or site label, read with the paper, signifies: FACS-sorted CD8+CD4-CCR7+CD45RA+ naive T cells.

The nucleotide sequence reads TGTGCCAGCAGCTTATCGGTGGGCGGGGCCCAAAGGCTCAATGAGCAGTTCTTC. This sequence encodes CASSLSVGGAQRLNEQFF. This chain joins TRBV7-3 to TRBJ2-1, and perhaps TRBD2 as D gene, on 6 matching bases. CDR1 and CDR2, per the germline V gene, are SGHTA and FQGTGA. The CDR3, from cysteine to phenylalanine, totals 18 residues. CDR3 DNA is the only sequence kept; it has 54 bases, read in frame from the first base. V lost 2 bases and J lost 6 bases; the stretch between them is 23 bases long.